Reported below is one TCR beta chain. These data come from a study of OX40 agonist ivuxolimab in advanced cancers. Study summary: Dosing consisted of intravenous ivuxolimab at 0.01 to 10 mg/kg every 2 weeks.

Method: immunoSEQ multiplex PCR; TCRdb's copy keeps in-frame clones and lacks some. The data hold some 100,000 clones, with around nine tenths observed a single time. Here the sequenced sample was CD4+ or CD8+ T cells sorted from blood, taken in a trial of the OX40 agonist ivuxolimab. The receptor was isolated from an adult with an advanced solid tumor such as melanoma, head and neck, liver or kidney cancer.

The CDR3 sequence: CASSPGSAEQYF. CDR3 coding DNA: TGCGCCAGCAGCCCGGGGTCTGCCGAGCAGTACTTC. V is TRBV5-1 and J is TRBJ2-7; D perhaps matches TRBD2 (5 bases). Trimming pared 4 bases from V and 6 bases from J, leaving 11 bases between. CDR1 is SGHRS and CDR2 is YFSETQ in the germline V gene. This CDR3 has 12 residues.